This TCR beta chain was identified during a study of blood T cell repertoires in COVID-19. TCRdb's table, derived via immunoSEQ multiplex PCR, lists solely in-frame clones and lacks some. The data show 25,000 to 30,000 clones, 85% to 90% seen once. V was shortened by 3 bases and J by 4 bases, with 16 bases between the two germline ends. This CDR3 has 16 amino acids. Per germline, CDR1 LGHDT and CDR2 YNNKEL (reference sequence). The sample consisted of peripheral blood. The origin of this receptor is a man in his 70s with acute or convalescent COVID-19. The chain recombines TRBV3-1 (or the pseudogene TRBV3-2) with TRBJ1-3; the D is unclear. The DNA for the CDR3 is TGTGCCAGCAGCCAGATGGCCATTACCTCGGGAAACACCATATATTTT. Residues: CASSQMAITSGNTIYF.